The present T cell receptor beta chain was sequenced within a study of molecular identifiers for immune sequencing clone quantification. TCRdb re-called the PCR reads through MiXCR, storing one row per CDR3 protein. The sample holds hundreds of thousands of distinct CDR3 sequences, over 25% seen once. Trimming took 2 bases from V and 0 from J, leaving 8 bases between them. Germline CDR1 reads MNHEY; CDR2 reads SMNVEV (reference sequence). This CDR3 has 16 residues. This clonotype has just a few counts. This chain links TRBV27 with TRBJ2-6; D gene ambiguous. The sample consisted of naive CD8+ T cells from blood, with Jurkat cell RNA spiked in. This sample's subset: FACS-sorted CD8+CD4-CCR7+CD45RA+ naive T cells. The receptor was isolated from a human donor in good health. Some libraries in this study had Jurkat cell RNA spiked in. CDR3 in DNA: TGTGCCAGCAGTTTAATGGGATACTCTGGGGCCAACGTCCTGACTTTC. It specifies CASSLMGYSGANVLTF.